This entry lists 27 T cell receptor beta chains sequenced from one sample in a study of blood T cell repertoires in COVID-19. Profiled with immunoSEQ multiplex PCR; TCRdb holds only in-frame clones, not every one. Among 300,000 to 450,000 clones listed, about 85% were seen once. Sequencing used peripheral blood. These TCRs come from a woman between 18 and 29 years old with acute or convalescent COVID-19.

The chain couples TRBV7-9 to TRBJ1-4, with 7 bases identical to TRBD1. Germline-derived CDR1 and CDR2 are SEHNR and FQNEAQ (reference sequence). Trimming removed 0 bases from V and 7 bases from J; junction bases left unmatched: 8. This CDR3 comprises 16 residues. The CDR3 DNA sequence: TGTGCCAGCAGCTTAGCGCCCAACAGGGGAGGTGAAAAACTGTTTTTT. It specifies CASSLAPNRGGEKLFF.

V and J are TRBV9 and TRBJ2-1; tentatively, D is TRBD2 (6 bases). Germline CDR1 reads SGDLS; CDR2 reads YYNGEE. This CDR3 comprises 15 residues. Trimming shortened V by 2 bases and J by 2 bases, and 11 bases separated the two germline ends. The CDR3 is CASSVREATYNEQFF. The CDR3 nucleotides read TGTGCCAGCAGCGTTAGGGAGGCTACCTACAATGAGCAGTTCTTC.

The gene calls are TRBV5-1 and TRBJ1-2, with D uncertain. This CDR3 has 15 amino acids. V was clipped by 0 bases and J by 6 bases, with 15 bases between them. CDR1 SGHRS and CDR2 YFSETQ come from the germline V gene. The CDR3 DNA reads TGCGCCAGCAGCTTGGCCGGGGATTTTTATGATGGCTACACCTTC. The encoded protein is CASSLAGDFYDGYTF. The complete variable domain, with remaining parts taken from reference TRBV5-1 and TRBJ1-2, reads KAGVTQTPRYLIKTRGQQVTLSCSPISGHRSVSWYQQTPGQGLQFLFEYFSETQRNKGNFPGRFSGRQFSNSRSEMNVSTLELGDSALYLCASSLAGDFYDGYTFGSGTRLTVV.

The chain employs TRBV9 and TRBJ2-3; D is possibly TRBD1 (6 bases). This CDR3 is built from 17 residues. CDR1 and CDR2 (germline): SGDLS, YYNGEE. V was clipped by 3 bases and J by 9 bases, with 26 bases between them. CDR3 in DNA: TGTGCCAGCAGCGCAACAGGGCTTATGTATTGGAAGGACACGCAGTATTTT. Translating it yields CASSATGLMYWKDTQYF.

The chain is built from TRBV6-6 and TRBJ1-4, with D maybe TRBD1 (6 bases). V lost 2 bases and J lost 5, with 9 bases in between. The CDR3 runs to 14 residues. CDR1 and CDR2 (germline): MNHNY, SVGAGI (reference sequence). CDR3 in DNA: TGTGCCAGCAGTTACGGGGACATGAATGAAAAACTGTTTTTT. It is translated as CASSYGDMNEKLFF.

The rearrangement joins TRBV4-2 to TRBJ2-2; 8 nucleotides line up with TRBD1. Germline CDR1 is LGHNA and CDR2 is YNFKEQ. V shed 4 bases, J shed 2 bases, and the junction held 3 bases outside the gene matches. The CDR3 contains 15 residues. This CDR3 reads CASSRQGLNTGELFF. The CDR3, as DNA: TGTGCCAGCAGCCGACAGGGGCTAAACACCGGGGAGCTGTTTTTT.

The CDR3 reads CASSQGAIYEQYF. The CDR3 coding sequence is TGTGCCAGCAGTCAGGGGGCGATTTACGAGCAGTACTTC. The chain combines TRBV6-6 with TRBJ2-7; the match to TRBD1 covers 8 bases. CDR1 is MNHNY, CDR2 SVGAGI, per germline (reference sequence). The CDR3 is 13 residues long. V lost 5 bases, J lost 4 bases, and 4 bases stayed unmatched.

This clone was seen only a few times. V usage is TRBV5-5 and J usage is TRBJ1-2; D not resolved. The CDR3 covers 13 residues. Per the germline V gene, CDR1 is SGHKS and CDR2 is YYEKEE (reference sequence). V was cut by 4 bases and J by 3 bases, with 10 bases left in between. CDR3 nucleotide sequence: TGTGCCAGCAGCCCAAACGGGGACTATGGCTACACCTTC. It specifies CASSPNGDYGYTF. Full variable domain (missing parts from reference TRBV5-5 and TRBJ1-2): DAGVTQSPTHLIKTRGQQVTLRCSPISGHKSVSWYQQVLGQGPQFIFQYYEKEERGRGNFPDRFSARQFPNYSSELNVNALLLGDSALYLCASSPNGDYGYTFGSGTRLTVV.

This chain connects TRBV28 to TRBJ2-7; 8 nucleotides line up with TRBD1. V was clipped by 3 bases and J by 4 bases; unmatched bases: 8. The CDR3 has 15 residues. The germline V gene encodes CDR1 MDHEN and CDR2 SYDVKM. The DNA of the CDR3 is TGTGCCAGCAGTTTTGAGGGACAGGCCGCGTACGAGCAGTACTTC. As protein: CASSFEGQAAYEQYF.

On this clone itself: The sample carries other DNA sequences with the same CDR3. The chain couples TRBV28 to TRBJ2-7; no clear D. This CDR3 spans 11 amino acids. CDR1 is MDHEN and CDR2 is SYDVKM in the germline V gene. Trimming took 4 bases from V and 4 from J, leaving 5 bases between them. CDR3: CASSSLYEQYF. CDR3 sequence (DNA): TGTGCCAGCAGTTCCCTTTACGAGCAGTACTTC.

This sequence joins TRBV11-2 and TRBJ2-7, with 10 positions matching TRBD1. The CDR3 is 13 residues long. Germline V gives CDR1 SGHAT, CDR2 FQNNGV. Trimming took 3 bases from V and 6 from J; bases not matched to a gene: 2. Written as DNA, the CDR3 is TGTGCCAGCAGCTTCGGGACAGGGGTCGAGCAGTACTTC. Translation gives CASSFGTGVEQYF.

The CDR3 DNA reads TGCGCCAGCAATTCCAGGAACTCCTACAATGAGCAGTTCTTC. Its translation is CASNSRNSYNEQFF. V usage is TRBV5-1 and J usage is TRBJ2-1; D call uncertain. Germline loops: CDR1 SGHRS, CDR2 YFSETQ. The CDR3 consists of 14 residues. V lost 6 bases to trimming and J lost 0 bases, with 10 bases between them. Based on the CDR3 plus reference TRBV5-1 and TRBJ2-1, the full variable domain is KAGVTQTPRYLIKTRGQQVTLSCSPISGHRSVSWYQQTPGQGLQFLFEYFSETQRNKGNFPGRFSGRQFSNSRSEMNVSTLELGDSALYLCASNSRNSYNEQFFGPGTRLTVL.

This chain joins TRBV7-9 and TRBJ1-2, with D perhaps TRBD1 (5 bases). V lost 5 bases and J 1 base, leaving 11 bases between the germline ends. The CDR3 consists of 14 residues. Germline CDR1 SEHNR, CDR2 FQNEAQ (reference sequence). For the CDR3, the DNA is TGTGCCAGCAGCATAGAGACAGTTAACTATGGCTACACCTTC. Amino acid sequence: CASSIETVNYGYTF.

The chain joins TRBV27 to TRBJ1-2; no clear D gene. CDR3 length equals 15 residues. Trimming stripped 9 bases from V and 4 bases from J, with 21 bases between. Germline CDR1 MNHEY, CDR2 SMNVEV (reference sequence). The CDR3 DNA is TGTGCCAGTTCCCCGTATGACACATATTCCTATGGCTACACCTTC. Amino acids: CASSPYDTYSYGYTF.

The chain uses TRBV2 and TRBJ2-2; no clear D. Germline-derived CDR1 and CDR2 are SNHLY and FYNNEI. Deletions cut 2 bases from V and 3 bases from J, with 7 bases between. The CDR3 runs 14 residues. CDR3 region: CASSELRDTGELFF. For the CDR3, the DNA is TGTGCCAGCAGTGAACTGCGTGACACCGGGGAGCTGTTTTTT.

The chain links TRBV7-2 to TRBJ1-2; 9 bases line up with TRBD1. The germline V gene has CDR1 SGHTA and CDR2 FQGNSA. CDR3 length equals 14 residues. Trimming at V came to 4 bases and at J to 7 bases, leaving 7 bases not matched to a gene. The CDR3 loop is CASSSDRGPGGYTF. The CDR3 region has the DNA TGTGCCAGCAGCTCGGACAGGGGACCGGGTGGCTACACCTTC.

This clone came up a few times. V usage is TRBV6-1 and J usage is TRBJ1-6, with D hard to call. The V gene lost 3 bases and the J gene lost 10 bases, with 4 bases spanning the gap. Looked up from germline, CDR1 is MNHNS and CDR2 is SASEGT. This CDR3 region has 11 residues. The CDR3 reads CASSESSPLHF. CDR3 sequence (DNA): TGTGCCAGCAGTGAGAGCTCACCCCTCCACTTT.

The V and J genes are TRBV5-8 and TRBJ2-4; the D is unclear. The ends were cut back, 4 bases at V and 0 bases at J, with 14 bases in the middle. The V gene's germline CDR1 is SGHTS and CDR2 YDEGEE. This CDR3 has 16 residues. CDR3 nucleotides: TGTGCCAGCAGCCTCGAACAAATTCTAGCCAAAAACATTCAGTACTTC. Translating gives CASSLEQILAKNIQYF.

This clone was detected only a few times. The chain uses TRBV30 and TRBJ1-1; tentative D call: TRBD1 (6 bases). Trimming shortened V by 2 bases and J by 9 bases, and 16 bases separated the two germline ends. This CDR3 has 13 amino acids. Germline V gives CDR1 GTSNPN, CDR2 SVGIG (reference sequence). In DNA form, the CDR3 reads TGTGCCTGGAGTTATGCAGGGAGGGGGAAAGCTTTCTTT. Translating gives CAWSYAGRGKAFF.

This clone came up a few times. CDR3 DNA sequence: TGTGCTAGTGGTTTGGTACTTCTGAGGGAAAACTTCTACGAGCAGTACTTC. It is translated as CASGLVLLRENFYEQYF. The chain uses TRBV12-5 and TRBJ2-7; weak D call: TRBD2 (5 bases). CDR3 length: 17 amino acids. With 0 bases removed from V and 3 bases from J, the gap between germline ends came to 18 bases. Looked up from germline, CDR1 is LGHNT and CDR2 is FRNRAP.

The chain joins TRBV9 to TRBJ1-1; D not certain. Germline CDR1 is SGDLS and CDR2 is YYNGEE. The CDR3 is 13 amino acids. The V gene lost 0 bases and the J gene lost 1 base, with 4 bases spanning the gap. The CDR3: CASSVVANTEAFF. In DNA, the CDR3 is TGTGCCAGCAGCGTAGTAGCGAACACTGAAGCTTTCTTT.

This rearrangement joins TRBV19 to TRBJ2-5; the D gene is possibly TRBD2 (6 bases). The CDR3 length is 14 residues. Germline CDR1 is LNHDA and CDR2 is SQIVND (reference sequence). V was trimmed by 3 bases and J by 2 bases, leaving 10 bases between them. The CDR3 sequence: CASSIRGSQETQYF. The DNA for the CDR3 is TGTGCCAGTAGTATTCGGGGGTCTCAAGAGACCCAGTACTTC.

The rearrangement links TRBV2 to TRBJ2-5; D perhaps matches TRBD2 (5 bases). Trimming shortened V by 4 bases and J by 1 base, and 10 bases separated the two germline ends. Germline CDR1 is SNHLY and CDR2 is FYNNEI. The CDR3 contains 14 residues. The CDR3 DNA reads TGTGCCAGCAGTGCCGGACTCCTCCAAGAGACCCAGTACTTC. Amino acid sequence: CASSAGLLQETQYF.

The rearrangement uses TRBV7-9 and TRBJ2-1, with 11 bases that match TRBD2. CDR3 length: 16 amino acids. The J segment lost 2 bases and the V segment lost 3 bases, leaving 3 bases of the junction unmatched. Germline CDR1 SEHNR, CDR2 FQNEAQ (reference sequence). The CDR3 loop is CASSFTSGGTYNEQFF. In nucleotides, the CDR3 is TGTGCCAGCAGCTTCACTAGCGGGGGAACCTACAATGAGCAGTTCTTC.

The chain joins TRBV7-7 to TRBJ2-5; D not certain. The CDR3 runs to 17 residues. Germline CDR1 reads SSHAT; CDR2 reads FNYEAQ (reference sequence). Between the trimmed V and J ends, which lost 2 bases and 2 bases, there was a span of 18 bases. For the CDR3, the DNA is TGTGCCAGCAGCTTAAGGAGTGGATCAGAAGGACAAGAGACCCAGTACTTC. It encodes CASSLRSGSEGQETQYF.

V and J are TRBV5-1 and TRBJ1-2; D remains unclear. The length of the CDR3 is 13 residues. Trimming removed 0 bases from V and 4 bases from J, with 7 bases in between. Germline-derived CDR1 and CDR2 are SGHRS and YFSETQ. Written as DNA, the CDR3 is TGCGCCAGCAGCTTGGACAGACCCTATGGCTACACCTTC. Translation gives CASSLDRPYGYTF.

The chain combines TRBV19 with TRBJ1-1, with TRBD1 matching 11 bases. This CDR3 is built from 15 residues. Trimming took 5 bases from V and 2 from J; bases not matched to a gene: 4. The germline V gene has CDR1 LNHDA and CDR2 SQIVND (reference sequence). The CDR3, as DNA: TGTGCCAGTAGTCAGGGGACAGGGGGAAACACTGAAGCTTTCTTT. Its translation: CASSQGTGGNTEAFF.